These T cell receptor beta chains were read from a single sample in a study of T cell repertoires in cytomegalovirus infection. From the reads, TCRdb called clonotypes with MiXCR, one entry per CDR3 protein. This sample carries fewer than 550,000 distinct CDR3 sequences, 31% of them seen once, and the ten largest clones take roughly an eighth. The sample was PBMCs. Receptors originate from a human donor in good health (CMV status not recorded). Some clones in this sample may be carry-over from other donors' samples. Both conserved end residues are part of each CDR3. Fields, in order: CDR3 DNA, CDR3 protein, J gene, clone size, D gene, V gene. The D gene is left open where the match is weak. Not all rows give a size; the values are once, few, many and, for expanded clones, a class.

TGTGCCAGCAGTACTCGGGGCAGAGGAGAGACCCAGTACTTC | CASSTRGRGETQYF | TRBJ2-5 | many | - | TRBV6-5
TGCAGCGTCGTCCCGGGCCCTATTCCGTTGGAAGCTTTCTTT | CSVVPGPIPLEAFF | TRBJ1-1 | - | - | TRBV29-1
TGTGCCAGCAGCCCCCGGGCTAGCGGGGGGGCAGGGACCCAGTACTTC | CASSPRASGGAGTQYF | TRBJ2-5 | - | TRBD2 | TRBV7-9
TGTGCCAGCAGCTTAGTTCGTGGGGGCACTGAATCTTTCTTT | CASSLVRGGTESFF | TRBJ1-1 | once | - | TRBV7-2
TGTGCCAGCAGTTTATATCTGGGGAATTCACCCCTCCGCTTT | CASSLYLGNSPLRF | TRBJ1-6 | - | - | TRBV12-3/TRBV12-4
TGTGCCAGCAGTTTCGCGTTTGGGGTCGAGAACACTGAAGCTTTCTTT | CASSFAFGVENTEAFF | TRBJ1-1 | - | - | TRBV6-6
TGCAGTGCTAGTTGGGTCAGGGTGTCGGTTTCCAATGAGCAGTTCTTC | CSASWVRVSVSNEQFF | TRBJ2-1 | once | - | TRBV20-1
TGTGCCAGCAGTTGGGACTCCTCCACATATACGCAGTATTTT | CASSWDSSTYTQYF | TRBJ2-3 | - | - | TRBV6-1
TGCGCCAGCAGCCAACCGCAGGCGGGGAATCAGCCCCAGCATTTT | CASSQPQAGNQPQHF | TRBJ1-5 | - | - | TRBV4-1
TGTGCCAGCAGTTTTAAAACGTTGGTTGAGACGCAGTACTTC | CASSFKTLVETQYF | TRBJ2-5 | - | - | TRBV12-3/TRBV12-4
TGTGCCAGCAGTGACAGGGGCGCTTCACCCCTCCACTTT | CASSDRGASPLHF | TRBJ1-6 | - | - | TRBV2
TGTGCCAGCAGTGAAACGCAGACAAGGGTCAACACTGAAGCTTTCTTT | CASSETQTRVNTEAFF | TRBJ1-1 | - | - | TRBV6-1
TGTGCCAGCAGCCCCAGCGGGGGGGGCCAAGAGACCCAGTACTTC | CASSPSGGGQETQYF | TRBJ2-5 | - | TRBD2 | TRBV7-2
TGTGCCAGCAGCCACACAGGGTCGTTCACTGAAGCTTTCTTT | CASSHTGSFTEAFF | TRBJ1-1 | few | - | TRBV27
TGCGCCAGCAGCCAAGATTCTGCAGCCACTACGCAGTATTTT | CASSQDSAATTQYF | TRBJ2-3 | few | - | TRBV4-1
TGTGCCAGCAGCTTAGGGTTCGCCAATGAGCAGTTCTTC | CASSLGFANEQFF | TRBJ2-1 | few | - | TRBV11-3
TGTGCCAGCAGCGTAGCGAGGGGTAGCGAGCAGTACTTC | CASSVARGSEQYF | TRBJ2-7 | once | - | TRBV9
TGTGCCAGCAGTCCTAGCGGGGGGAACCAAGAGACCCAGTACTTC | CASSPSGGNQETQYF | TRBJ2-5 | few | TRBD2 | TRBV12-3/TRBV12-4
TGTGCCAGCAGCCGAACGGGGCTAGCGAAAGAGACCCAGTACTTC | CASSRTGLAKETQYF | TRBJ2-5 | few | - | TRBV7-9
TGTGCCAGCAGTTTATGGGGGGACCCCAGCGCCTTC | CASSLWGDPSAF | TRBJ2-1 | - | - | TRBV28
TGTGCCAGTCGCTTCAGACAAAGTAGTGAAGCTTTCTTT | CASRFRQSSEAFF | TRBJ1-1 | few | - | TRBV19
TGCAGTGCTAGAAAACGGAACATGAACACTGAAGCTTTCTTT | CSARKRNMNTEAFF | TRBJ1-1 | few | - | TRBV20-1
TGTGCCAGCAGCCAAGTTGAAGGGCTTGCCTACGAGCAGTACTTC | CASSQVEGLAYEQYF | TRBJ2-7 | once | - | TRBV4-2
TGTGCCAGCAGGGCGGCCTTTAATTCACCCCTCCACTTT | CASRAAFNSPLHF | TRBJ1-6 | - | - | TRBV12-3/TRBV12-4
TGTGCCAGCAGTCCGCCGGACGGATATGGCTACACCTTC | CASSPPDGYGYTF | TRBJ1-2 | - | - | TRBV28
TGCGCCAGCAGCCAAGATGGAGTGCCCGACAGGGAAAAACTGTTTTTT | CASSQDGVPDREKLFF | TRBJ1-4 | few | - | TRBV4-1
TGTGCCAGCAGTCCTAGCCCCTTCGGAACCTACGAGCAGTACTTC | CASSPSPFGTYEQYF | TRBJ2-7 | few | - | TRBV12-3/TRBV12-4
TGTGCCAGCAGTAATGGGGTGTGGGCCCAGTACTTC | CASSNGVWAQYF | TRBJ2-5 | few | - | TRBV6-2/TRBV6-3
TGTGCCAGCAGCGACCAGAAGACAGGGGCGAGACTTGCCAATTCACCCCTCCACTTC | CASSDQKTGARLANSPLHF | TRBJ1-6 | - | TRBD1 | TRBV11-1
TGTGCCAGCAAAGTACAGGGGGCTAATAACTATGGCTACACCTTC | CASKVQGANNYGYTF | TRBJ1-2 | few | TRBD1 | TRBV6-1
TGTGCCAGCAGCTTAGCGGGCAGGGTAGTTGGGCAGACCCAGTACTTC | CASSLAGRVVGQTQYF | TRBJ2-5 | many | - | TRBV7-6
TGCGCCAGCAGCCAAGGGGGAGGGACCTACGAGCAGTACTTC | CASSQGGGTYEQYF | TRBJ2-7 | many | TRBD2 | TRBV4-3
TGTGCCATCAGTATCCGTGGGAGCGGGGGGGCGAACAATGAGCAGTTCTTC | CAISIRGSGGANNEQFF | TRBJ2-1 | - | TRBD2 | TRBV27
TGTGCCAGCAGCTTGGCGGGGGGGTTCACAGATACGCAGTATTTT | CASSLAGGFTDTQYF | TRBJ2-3 | - | TRBD2 | TRBV5-4
TGTGCCAGCAGAACTAGGACAGGGGGGCGCACAGATACGCAGTATTTT | CASRTRTGGRTDTQYF | TRBJ2-3 | - | TRBD1 | TRBV2
TGCGCCAGCAGGTGGGGGGACAGGGAGGGAACTGAAGCTTTCTTT | CASRWGDREGTEAFF | TRBJ1-1 | few | TRBD1 | TRBV5-1
TGTGCCATCAGCAGGACCTCGAACACTGAAGCTTTCTTT | CAISRTSNTEAFF | TRBJ1-1 | few | - | TRBV10-3
TGTGCCAGCAGCGCCCAGGGGAGTTTGAGCAATCAGCCCCAGCATTTT | CASSAQGSLSNQPQHF | TRBJ1-5 | many | - | TRBV7-2
TGTGCCAGCAGCTTAGGACCTTTTAACGAGCAGTACTTC | CASSLGPFNEQYF | TRBJ2-7 | - | - | TRBV11-3
TGTGCCAGCAGTTTATCAGCTGACGCCCCACTGTTTTTT | CASSLSADAPLFF | TRBJ1-4 | few | - | TRBV27
TGTGCCAGTAGTTATAGCGGGGGGTCCCCCCGCGAGCAGTTCTTC | CASSYSGGSPREQFF | TRBJ2-1 | - | TRBD2 | TRBV19
TGTGCCAGTGGGGACAGGGGAAACGGCAATCAGCCCCAGCATTTT | CASGDRGNGNQPQHF | TRBJ1-5 | - | TRBD1 | TRBV19
TGTGCCACCAGTCCTAGCGGGGGGGGGTATGAGCAGTTCTTC | CATSPSGGGYEQFF | TRBJ2-1 | - | TRBD2 | TRBV24-1
TGTGCCAGCAGCCCAGGACAGCCAGGTGGTGGCTACACCTTC | CASSPGQPGGGYTF | TRBJ1-2 | - | - | TRBV4-2
TGCAGTGCTGCCTCCGGGACAGGGATCTATGGCTACACCTTC | CSAASGTGIYGYTF | TRBJ1-2 | - | TRBD1 | TRBV20-1
TGTGCCAGCAGCTTACTCGGGGGCCCTTACAATGAGCAGTTCTTC | CASSLLGGPYNEQFF | TRBJ2-1 | few | - | TRBV7-6
TGCGCCAGCAGCCAAGATTTCGTCACCAATCAGCCCCAGCATTTT | CASSQDFVTNQPQHF | TRBJ1-5 | few | - | TRBV4-3
TGTGCCAGCACGTCGCGATCCTCCTATAATTCACCCCTCCACTTT | CASTSRSSYNSPLHF | TRBJ1-6 | - | - | TRBV27
TGTGCCACCAGCAGAACTGGGGACTTCTCCTACAATGAGCAGTTCTTC | CATSRTGDFSYNEQFF | TRBJ2-1 | - | - | TRBV15
TGTGCCAGCAGCCAATGGGATGAGCAGTTCTTC | CASSQWDEQFF | TRBJ2-1 | few | - | TRBV4-1
TGTGCCAGCAGTTTGGGGGGGAACCTGAACACTGAAGCTTTCTTT | CASSLGGNLNTEAFF | TRBJ1-1 | few | - | TRBV12-3/TRBV12-4
TGTGCCAGACGAGTCAACCCGGGGAGGCACACAGATACGCAGTATTTT | CARRVNPGRHTDTQYF | TRBJ2-3 | many | - | TRBV7-9
TGTGCCAGCAGTCCGGGACAGATGAACACTGAAGCTTTCTTT | CASSPGQMNTEAFF | TRBJ1-1 | many | TRBD1 | TRBV27
TGCAGCGTTGAAGATCTTTCCAGGGGGCCGACAAACTATGGCTACACCTTC | CSVEDLSRGPTNYGYTF | TRBJ1-2 | - | TRBD1 | TRBV29-1
TGTGCCAGCAAAGAGCGGGGGGGCGCGGATACGCAGTATTTT | CASKERGGADTQYF | TRBJ2-3 | - | TRBD2 | TRBV2
TGTGCCAGCAGTTCCCCACCCATTGGGAGTACGCAGTATTTT | CASSSPPIGSTQYF | TRBJ2-3 | - | - | TRBV28
TGCGCCAGCAGCCACAGACAGGGGGCAATCTCCTACGAGCAGTACTTC | CASSHRQGAISYEQYF | TRBJ2-7 | - | TRBD1 | TRBV5-1